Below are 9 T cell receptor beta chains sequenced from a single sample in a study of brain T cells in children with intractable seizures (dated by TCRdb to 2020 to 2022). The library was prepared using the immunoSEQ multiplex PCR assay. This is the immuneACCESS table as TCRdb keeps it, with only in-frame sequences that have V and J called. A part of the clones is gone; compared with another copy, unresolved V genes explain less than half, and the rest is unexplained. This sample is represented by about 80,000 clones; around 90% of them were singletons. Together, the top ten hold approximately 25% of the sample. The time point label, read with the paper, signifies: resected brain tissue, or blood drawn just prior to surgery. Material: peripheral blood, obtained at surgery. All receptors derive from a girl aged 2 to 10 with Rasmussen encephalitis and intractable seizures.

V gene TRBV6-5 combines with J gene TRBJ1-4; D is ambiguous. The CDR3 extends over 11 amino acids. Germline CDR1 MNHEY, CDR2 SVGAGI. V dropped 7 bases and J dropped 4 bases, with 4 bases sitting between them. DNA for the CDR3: TGTGCCAGCACCCTTAATGAAAAACTGTTTTTT. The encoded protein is CASTLNEKLFF.

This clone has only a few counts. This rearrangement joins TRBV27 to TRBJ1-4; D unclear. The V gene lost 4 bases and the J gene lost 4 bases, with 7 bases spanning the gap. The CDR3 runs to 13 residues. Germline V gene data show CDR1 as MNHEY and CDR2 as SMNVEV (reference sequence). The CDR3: CASSSQNNEKLFF. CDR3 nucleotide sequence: TGTGCCAGCAGTTCCCAGAATAATGAAAAACTGTTTTTT.

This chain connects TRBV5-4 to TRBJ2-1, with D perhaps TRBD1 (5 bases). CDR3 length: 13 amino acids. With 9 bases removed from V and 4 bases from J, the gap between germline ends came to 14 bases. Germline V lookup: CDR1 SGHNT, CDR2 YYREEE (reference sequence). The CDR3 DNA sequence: TGTGCCACAACGGGCAGGGAATACAATGAGCAGTTCTTC. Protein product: CATTGREYNEQFF.

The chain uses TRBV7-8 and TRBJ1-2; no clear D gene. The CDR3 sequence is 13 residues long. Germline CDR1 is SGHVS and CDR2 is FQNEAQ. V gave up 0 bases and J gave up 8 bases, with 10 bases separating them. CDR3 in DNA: TGTGCCAGCAGCTTAGCTCGATCGGGAGGCTACACCTTC. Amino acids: CASSLARSGGYTF. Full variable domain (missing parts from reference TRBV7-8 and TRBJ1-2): GAGVSQSPRYKVAKRGQDVALRCDPISGHVSLFWYQQALGQGPEFLTYFQNEAQLDKSGLPSDRFFAERPEGSVSTLKIQRTQQEDSAVYLCASSLARSGGYTFGSGTRLTVV.

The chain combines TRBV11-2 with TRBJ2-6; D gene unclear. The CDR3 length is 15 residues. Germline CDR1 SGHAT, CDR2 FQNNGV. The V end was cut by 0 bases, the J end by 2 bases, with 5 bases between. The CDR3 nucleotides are TGTGCCAGCAGCTTAGATCCCGCTGGGGCCAACGTCCTGACTTTC. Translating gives CASSLDPAGANVLTF.

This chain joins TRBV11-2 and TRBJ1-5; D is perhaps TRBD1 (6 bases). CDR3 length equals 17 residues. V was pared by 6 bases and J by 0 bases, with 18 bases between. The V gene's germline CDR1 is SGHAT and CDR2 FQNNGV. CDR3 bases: TGTGCCAGCAGTCCCGGGACATCCCCTTATAGCAATCAGCCCCAGCATTTT. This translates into CASSPGTSPYSNQPQHF.

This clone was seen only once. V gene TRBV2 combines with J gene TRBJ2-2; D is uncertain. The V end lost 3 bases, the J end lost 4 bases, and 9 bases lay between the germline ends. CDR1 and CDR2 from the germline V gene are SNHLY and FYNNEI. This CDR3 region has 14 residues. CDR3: CASSEVPGTGELFF. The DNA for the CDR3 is TGTGCCAGCAGTGAGGTCCCCGGCACCGGGGAGCTGTTTTTT.

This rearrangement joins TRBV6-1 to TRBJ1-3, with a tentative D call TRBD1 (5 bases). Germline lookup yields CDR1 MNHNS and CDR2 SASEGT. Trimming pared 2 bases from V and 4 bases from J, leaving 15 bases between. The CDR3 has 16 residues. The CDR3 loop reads CASSELGGTTGNTIYF. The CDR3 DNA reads TGTGCCAGCAGTGAATTAGGTGGGACTACGGGAAACACCATATATTTT.

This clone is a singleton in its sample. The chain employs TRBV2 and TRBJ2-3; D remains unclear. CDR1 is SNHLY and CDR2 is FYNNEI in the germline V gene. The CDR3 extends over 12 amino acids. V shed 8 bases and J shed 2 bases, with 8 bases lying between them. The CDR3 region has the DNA TGTGCCAGCTTGAAGGCCACAGATACGCAGTATTTT. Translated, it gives CASLKATDTQYF.